The sequence of this T cell receptor beta chain was determined in a study of preoperative IRX-2 immunotherapy in early breast cancer. The assay was immunoSEQ multiplex PCR, and TCRdb's table has in-frame clones only and misses some. The table has around 62,000 clones, approximately 94% seen once. Treatment specified: preoperative locoregional IRX-2 cytokine immunotherapy. Samples came from a phase Ib trial of preoperative locoregional IRX-2 cytokine immunotherapy. V was pared by 0 bases and J by 5 bases, with 10 bases between. The length of the CDR3 is 14 residues. The receptor was derived from a human donor with breast cancer. The rearrangement links TRBV23-1 to TRBJ2-5, with D perhaps TRBD2 (6 bases). TRBV23-1 is designated an ORF whose function remains uncertain. The specimen was collected from a patient treated with IRX-2 immunotherapy. CDR3 coding DNA: TGCGCCAGCAGTCAATCGGCGCGGGACGAGACCCAGTACTTC. It codes for CASSQSARDETQYF.